This record covers a single T cell receptor beta chain. CDR1 GTSNPN and CDR2 SVGIG come from the germline V gene (reference sequence). With V trimmed by 6 bases and J by 7 bases, 14 bases remained unmatched. This CDR3 comprises 14 residues. The data were produced by immunoSEQ multiplex PCR, yet TCRdb's version contains in-frame clones alone and is incomplete. This sample yields over 85,000 clones, of which roughly 85% are seen a single time; 3.8% belongs to the top ten. The entry originates in a study of blood T cell repertoires in COVID-19. Study details: T cells, B-cell-depleted T cells, or PBMCs supplied cDNA or gDNA.

The TCR comes from a man aged 55 to 69 with acute or convalescent COVID-19. This chain connects TRBV30 to TRBJ2-5, with 7 bases that match TRBD2. Specimen: peripheral blood. The CDR3 sequence is CACNSLEGGPTQYF. The CDR3 nucleotides read TGTGCCTGCAACTCGTTGGAGGGAGGGCCGACCCAGTACTTC.